Reported below is one T cell receptor (beta chain). Trimming removed 6 bases at V and 3 bases at J, with 9 bases between. This CDR3 is 12 amino acids long. The data are from a study of blood T cell repertoires in COVID-19. As for the study in general: T cells, B-cell-depleted T cells, or PBMCs provided the cDNA or gDNA that served as material.

Authors' processing steps: Amplification of reference gene primers was used by the study to estimate nucleated cell counts. Clones were sequenced by immunoSEQ multiplex PCR, and TCRdb holds only the in-frame ones, with some missing. That table is the source of V, J and clone size, and D and trimming were worked out from the DNA. The sample carries about 140,000 clones, roughly 88% recorded once. This TCR came from a woman in her forties or fifties with acute or convalescent COVID-19. Sequenced sample: peripheral blood. The chain recombines TRBV12-3 or TRBV12-4 with TRBJ2-7, with unresolved D. CDR3 nucleotide sequence: TGTGCCAGCAGCCCTACGTACTACGAGCAGTACTTC. Translation gives CASSPTYYEQYF.